A selection of T cell receptor beta chains follows, all from one sample in a study of radiation and T cells in renal cell carcinoma. Here immunoSEQ multiplex PCR was the method, and the copy in TCRdb shows in-frame clones only, minus some. Seen here are approximately 90,000 clones, 75% to 90% observed once, and the top ten hold 6.5% to 8.5%. Sample: blood, taken from a patient whose treatment included radiotherapy and nephrectomy. The receptors stem from a man aged 50-60 years with renal cell carcinoma. CDR3s include the opening cysteine and the closing phenylalanine or tryptophan. Each record gives: clone size, J gene, D gene, V gene, CDR3 DNA, CDR3 protein. A D gene is named only where the DNA matches it firmly. The size entry is marked missing in some rows and otherwise reads once, few, many or a size class.

NA,TRBJ2-1,TRBD2,TRBV6-5,TGTGCCAGCAGTTATTCTGAGCGGGGTGGTGAGCAGTTCTTC,CASSYSERGGEQFF
NA,TRBJ2-7,NA,TRBV28,TGTGCCAGCAGTTTGAGCAGGACCGGACAGACCTACGAGCAGTACTTC,CASSLSRTGQTYEQYF
once,TRBJ2-2,NA,TRBV29-1,TGCAGCGTTGTTGGAGGCAACACCGGGGAGCTGTTTTTT,CSVVGGNTGELFF
NA,TRBJ2-7,NA,TRBV5-6,TGTGCCAGCAGCTTACAGGGCTACGAGCAGTACTTC,CASSLQGYEQYF
NA,TRBJ2-3,TRBD1,TRBV27,TGTGCCAGCAGTTTCGACAGGGGTCTTTCGGCAGATACGCAGTATTTT,CASSFDRGLSADTQYF
NA,TRBJ2-7,NA,TRBV5-1,TGCGCCAGCAGCTTGCAGAGGGTTGGAAACTCCTACGAGCAGTACTTC,CASSLQRVGNSYEQYF
NA,TRBJ1-2,NA,TRBV7-2,TGTGCCAGCAGCTTAGGTCGGGACCCCGCCTATGGCTACACCTTC,CASSLGRDPAYGYTF
few,TRBJ1-6,NA,TRBV25-1,TGTGCCAGCCGACCGGAGTTTGGGAATTCACCCCTCCACTTT,CASRPEFGNSPLHF
NA,TRBJ2-7,TRBD1,TRBV28,TGTGCCAGCAGATCGGGACAGTCCTACGAGCAGTACTTC,CASRSGQSYEQYF
NA,TRBJ2-1,NA,TRBV30,TGTGCCTGGATAGCTGTAAACAATGAGCAGTTCTTC,CAWIAVNNEQFF
NA,TRBJ1-2,NA,TRBV7-9,TGTGCCAGCAGCGTCTCCGCACATGGAAAGACCTATGGCTACACCTTC,CASSVSAHGKTYGYTF
NA,TRBJ2-5,NA,TRBV5-6,TGTGCCAGCAGCTTGGGACAACGCGTACAAGAGACCCAGTACTTC,CASSLGQRVQETQYF
NA,TRBJ2-3,NA,TRBV28,TGTGCCAGCAGTTTACCCTACCGGGCGGGGAAGACACCCACAGATACGCAGTATTTT,CASSLPYRAGKTPTDTQYF
NA,TRBJ2-3,NA,TRBV7-6,TGTGCCAGCAGCAGCACAGGAGATACGCAGTATTTT,CASSSTGDTQYF
NA,TRBJ2-7,TRBD1,TRBV5-1,TGCGCCAGCAGCTTCGGGGACAGGGGGTTGGAAGAGCAGTACTTC,CASSFGDRGLEEQYF
NA,TRBJ2-1,NA,TRBV7-3,TGTGCCAGCAGCGAGAACCCAGGGGGGGAGCAGTTCTTC,CASSENPGGEQFF
few,TRBJ2-7,TRBD1,TRBV29-1,TGCAGCGTTGAAGATCAGACAGGGTCTTCCAACGAGCAGTACTTC,CSVEDQTGSSNEQYF
NA,TRBJ1-1,NA,TRBV28,TGTGCCAGCAGGACCGGAGGGAAATTTGAAGCTTTCTTT,CASRTGGKFEAFF
NA,TRBJ2-2,NA,TRBV5-1,TGCGCCAGCAGCTTGGTTGCAGAATTGGACACCGGGGAGCTGTTTTTT,CASSLVAELDTGELFF
NA,TRBJ2-5,NA,TRBV7-4,TGTGCCAGCAGCTTAGAGGGTCAGAGCGCAAGGGAGACCCAGTACTTC,CASSLEGQSARETQYF
NA,TRBJ1-3,NA,TRBV4-1,TGCGCCAGCAGCCAAGATAAGGGTTCAGGAAACACCATATATTTT,CASSQDKGSGNTIYF
once,TRBJ1-3,NA,TRBV4-1,TGCGCCAGCAGCTCTACAGGGTATAGCTCTGGAAACACCATATATTTT,CASSSTGYSSGNTIYF
NA,TRBJ2-7,TRBD2,TRBV5-1,TGCGCCAGCAGCGGGGCCCTAGCGGGAGGGCCCCACTACGAGCAGTACTTC,CASSGALAGGPHYEQYF
once,TRBJ2-1,TRBD2,TRBV30,TGTGCCTGCCGACGGGGGGAGGGAATCAATGAGCAGTTCTTC,CACRRGEGINEQFF
NA,TRBJ1-5,NA,TRBV2,TGTGCCAGCAGTGGAATCGGGAGCAATCAGCCCCAGCATTTT,CASSGIGSNQPQHF
NA,TRBJ2-5,NA,TRBV6-4,TGTGCCAGCAGTGTGGAAGCGGGAGAGACCCAGTACTTC,CASSVEAGETQYF
once,TRBJ2-1,TRBD2,TRBV5-4,TGTGCCAGCAGGGGGGGACTAGCGGATTACAATGAGCAGTTCTTC,CASRGGLADYNEQFF
NA,TRBJ2-5,NA,TRBV10-3,TGTGCCATCTCTCCCCTGACGAGCACCCAAGAGACCCAGTACTTC,CAISPLTSTQETQYF
NA,TRBJ2-6,TRBD1,TRBV7-6,TGTGCCAGCAGCTTACGGAGTGAGACAGGGGTCCTCTCTGGGGCCAACGTCCTGACTTTC,CASSLRSETGVLSGANVLTF
NA,TRBJ1-5,NA,TRBV5-8,TGTGCCAGCAGACGAACAGGGCGACTGGACAATCAGCCCCAGCATTTT,CASRRTGRLDNQPQHF
NA,TRBJ2-3,NA,TRBV7-2,TGTGCCAGCAGCTTGGTAGGGACAACAGATACGCAGTATTTT,CASSLVGTTDTQYF
NA,TRBJ2-7,NA,TRBV9,TGTGCCAGCAGCCCTCCATCCGGCGAGCAGTACTTC,CASSPPSGEQYF
NA,TRBJ2-2,TRBD1,TRBV15,TGTGCCACCAGCAGAGAAGGGACAGGGTTGGTGAACACCGGGGAGCTGTTTTTT,CATSREGTGLVNTGELFF
NA,TRBJ2-3,NA,TRBV28,TGTGCCAGCAGCCCTCTTTGGGACAACACAGATACGCAGTATTTT,CASSPLWDNTDTQYF
once,TRBJ1-6,TRBD1,TRBV9,TGTGCCAGCAGCGTCCGGACAGGGAATTCACCCCTCCACTTT,CASSVRTGNSPLHF
NA,TRBJ2-3,NA,TRBV19,TGTGCCAGTAGTATCTCCACAGATACGCAGTATTTT,CASSISTDTQYF
NA,TRBJ1-4,TRBD1,TRBV19,TGTGCCAGTAGGACCTCAGGGGGCGCCCTACGGGAAAAACTGTTTTTT,CASRTSGGALREKLFF
NA,TRBJ2-3,TRBD2,TRBV29-1,TGCAGCGTTCAGCCCTGGAAGACTAGCGGGAGTGCAGATACGCAGTATTTT,CSVQPWKTSGSADTQYF
NA,TRBJ1-4,NA,TRBV5-8,TGTGCCAGCAGCTTCTCCCCCGGACATCCTGTAGACGAAAAACTGTTTTTT,CASSFSPGHPVDEKLFF
NA,TRBJ2-1,TRBD2,TRBV5-1,TGCGCCAGCAGCTTGGGGCTAGCGGGAGGGGGGAATGAGCAGTTCTTC,CASSLGLAGGGNEQFF
NA,TRBJ2-3,NA,TRBV18,TGTGCCAGCTCACCACAGAGCGAGGGAGATACGCAGTATTTT,CASSPQSEGDTQYF
NA,TRBJ2-7,NA,TRBV10-2,TGCGCCAGCAGTGTGTCTAGAAACTACGAGCAGTACTTC,CASSVSRNYEQYF
NA,TRBJ2-7,TRBD1,TRBV27,TGTGCCAGCAGGGCCGCCGGGACAGGGAATTGGGAGCAGTACTTC,CASRAAGTGNWEQYF
NA,TRBJ2-1,NA,TRBV7-2,TGTGCCAGCAGCTTAGTAGGCCTTAAATCCTACAATGAGCAGTTCTTC,CASSLVGLKSYNEQFF
NA,TRBJ1-3,NA,TRBV6-1,TGTGCCAGCAGTGAAGTGTTCTCTGGAAACACCATATATTTT,CASSEVFSGNTIYF
NA,TRBJ2-5,NA,TRBV5-1,TGCGCCAGCAGCTTGGTAGGGGGATGGGAGACCCAGTACTTC,CASSLVGGWETQYF
once,TRBJ2-1,TRBD1,TRBV4-3,TGCGCCAGCAGCCAAGGTCTACAGGGGGCGATCTACAATGAGCAGTTCTTC,CASSQGLQGAIYNEQFF
once,TRBJ2-7,TRBD1,TRBV7-2,TGTGCCAGCAGCTTTGACAGGGCCCAGAGTGAGCAGTACTTC,CASSFDRAQSEQYF
NA,TRBJ2-1,NA,TRBV9,TGTGCCAGCAGCGTAGAGTATGAGACTAACTACAATGAGCAGTTCTTC,CASSVEYETNYNEQFF
once,TRBJ1-5,NA,TRBV12-5,TGTGCTAGTGGTTTGGGAACAGGGTTGGGTCCTAGCAATCAGCCCCAGCATTTT,CASGLGTGLGPSNQPQHF
few,TRBJ2-7,NA,TRBV10-3,TGTGCCATCAGTGAGTCGGGGTCCCTCTCCTACGAGCAGTACTTC,CAISESGSLSYEQYF
NA,TRBJ1-1,NA,TRBV5-1,TGCGCCAGCAGCTGGGCCCCAGGGGCCTGGGGGGACACTGAAGCTTTCTTT,CASSWAPGAWGDTEAFF
NA,TRBJ2-7,TRBD2,TRBV4-1,TGCGCCAGCAGCCAAGAACTCGGGGGACTAGCGTACTCCTACGAGCAGTACTTC,CASSQELGGLAYSYEQYF
NA,TRBJ2-3,NA,TRBV2,TGTGCCAGCAGACTCGATACGCAGTATTTT,CASRLDTQYF
NA,TRBJ1-1,NA,TRBV7-2,TGTGCCAGCAGCGGACAGTCGAACACTGAAGCTTTCTTT,CASSGQSNTEAFF
NA,TRBJ2-7,TRBD2,TRBV4-3,TGCGCCAGCAGCCAATTCAGATGGGGAGGGGAGCAGTACTTC,CASSQFRWGGEQYF
few,TRBJ1-5,TRBD1,TRBV2,TGTGCCAGCAGGCTCACAGGGGGCGAGGATCAGCCCCAGCATTTT,CASRLTGGEDQPQHF
NA,TRBJ2-2,NA,TRBV5-6,TGTGCCAGCAGCCTTACACGGACCGGGGAGCTGTTTTTT,CASSLTRTGELFF
NA,TRBJ2-5,TRBD2,TRBV4-1,TGCGCCAGCAGCCAAGTCATACTAGCGGGGGGACAAGAGACCCAGTACTTC,CASSQVILAGGQETQYF
NA,TRBJ2-5,TRBD2,TRBV7-2,TGTGCCAGCAGCTTCGCTAGCGGAAATTCACAAGAGACCCAGTACTTC,CASSFASGNSQETQYF